The 20 T cell receptor beta chains below come from one sample, sequenced in a study of blood T cell repertoires in COVID-19. The table came from immunoSEQ multiplex PCR; TCRdb's copy has only in-frame clones and leaves some out. The sample has about 190,000 clones; roughly 80% are singletons. Sample: peripheral blood. These receptors were collected from a woman in her thirties with acute or convalescent COVID-19.

The rearrangement joins TRBV6-5 to TRBJ2-2, with 8 bases aligning to TRBD2. Germline loops: CDR1 MNHEY, CDR2 SVGAGI. The CDR3 totals 14 residues. V gave up 2 bases and J gave up 8 bases; unmatched junction bases: 4. CDR3 residues: CASSYPGGPGELFF. As DNA, the CDR3 is TGTGCCAGCAGTTACCCGGGGGGGCCGGGGGAGCTGTTTTTT.

This chain joins TRBV7-8 and TRBJ2-7, with 7 bases that match TRBD1. Germline V gene data show CDR1 as SGHVS and CDR2 as FQNEAQ. V was pared by 7 bases and J by 1 base, with 7 bases of the junction left unmatched. This CDR3 spans 14 amino acids. This CDR3 reads CASTTGTVSYEQYF. CDR3 bases: TGTGCCAGCACCACGGGGACAGTATCCTACGAGCAGTACTTC.

The chain couples TRBV6-1 to TRBJ2-1; 7 bases line up with TRBD1. This CDR3 contains 16 residues. Germline V CDR1 and CDR2: MNHNS, SASEGT. Trimming took 4 bases from V and 4 from J; bases not matched to a gene: 10. This CDR3 is CASSVFGTVGYNEQFF. CDR3 DNA: TGTGCCAGCAGTGTGTTCGGGACAGTTGGTTACAATGAGCAGTTCTTC.

J is TRBJ2-7 and V is TRBV7-2; 8 bases align to TRBD2. The CDR3 runs 15 residues. In germline, CDR1 is SGHTA, CDR2 FQGNSA. V shed 2 bases, J shed 4 bases, and the junction held 7 bases outside the gene matches. The CDR3 loop reads CASSLQAGAFYEQYF. The CDR3 DNA sequence: TGTGCCAGCAGCTTACAAGCGGGGGCCTTTTACGAGCAGTACTTC.

The chain is built from TRBV27 and TRBJ1-1; 8 nucleotides agree with TRBD1. Germline V lookup: CDR1 MNHEY, CDR2 SMNVEV (reference sequence). V lost 3 bases and J lost 6; bases outside the gene matches: 3. This CDR3 spans 13 amino acids. The CDR3 loop is CASSLTGDAEAFF. The DNA of the CDR3 is TGTGCCAGCAGTTTGACAGGGGACGCTGAAGCTTTCTTT.

This chain uses TRBV7-9 with TRBJ1-2, with 12 positions matching TRBD1. The CDR3 is 17 amino acids. V shed 1 base and J 2 bases; nucleotides not matched to a gene: 5. Germline CDR1 reads SEHNR; CDR2 reads FQNEAQ (reference sequence). The CDR3 DNA reads as TGTGCCAGCAGCTTAGTCCCGGGACAGGGGGCGAACTATGGCTACACCTTC. Translation gives CASSLVPGQGANYGYTF. Filled out from reference TRBV7-9 and TRBJ1-2, the complete variable domain reads DTGVSQNPRHKITKRGQNVTFRCDPISEHNRLYWYRQTLGQGPEFLTYFQNEAQLEKSRLLSDRFSAERPKGSFSTLEIQRTEQGDSAMYLCASSLVPGQGANYGYTFGSGTRLTVV.

V is TRBV21-1 and J is TRBJ1-1; TRBD1 is the table's D call, not checked against the DNA. TRBV21-1 is shown as a pseudogene. The CDR3 extends over 15 amino acids. The CDR3 protein is CASSPQRTGNLSAFF. Here the CDR3 DNA reads TGTGCCAGCAGCCCTCAGCGGACAGGGAATTTATCGGCTTTCTTT.

The chain is built from TRBV5-1 and TRBJ2-2; 10 positions match TRBD2. The junction had 7 bases not matched to a gene; V was cut back by 3 bases and J by 5 bases. There are 16 residues in the CDR3. The germline CDR1 and CDR2 sequences are SGHRS and YFSETQ. The DNA for the CDR3 is TGCGCCAGCAGCTCTTATAGCGGGAGGAATACCGGGGAGCTGTTTTTT. This encodes CASSSYSGRNTGELFF.

This rearrangement joins TRBV27 to TRBJ2-2; 11 positions match TRBD1. Germline V lookup: CDR1 MNHEY, CDR2 SMNVEV (reference sequence). V dropped 8 bases and J dropped 6; count of bases not matched to a gene: 8. The CDR3 is 15 residues long. CDR3 nucleotides: TGTGCCAGCGGCCCGGGACAGGGGGTTCCCGGGGAGCTGTTTTTT. Protein product: CASGPGQGVPGELFF.

Regarding this clone: The junction departs from the called germline gene at one end, perhaps through a read error. The V call is TRBV27, the J call TRBJ1-5; tentative D call: TRBD1 (6 bases). CDR1 MNHEY and CDR2 SMNVEV come from the germline V gene (reference sequence). CDR3 length: 11 residues. The CDR3 sequence: CASSCEGGEDF. CDR3 DNA sequence: TGTGCCAGCAGTTGTGAAGGGGGAGAGGATTTT.

The V call is TRBV27, the J call TRBJ1-2; 7 bases match TRBD1. Germline V gene lookup returns CDR1 MNHEY and CDR2 SMNVEV (reference sequence). CDR3 size: 15 residues. Trimming at V came to 7 bases and at J to 1 base, leaving 9 bases not matched to a gene. CDR3: CASMTSRQGNYGYTF. Written as DNA, the CDR3 is TGTGCCAGCATGACCTCTCGACAGGGTAACTATGGCTACACCTTC.

CDR3 DNA: TGTGCCAGCAGTTTGGGCCTTTGGACAGGGGAGAACACTGAAGCTTTCTTT. This gives the protein CASSLGLWTGENTEAFF. V gene TRBV28 combines with J gene TRBJ1-1; TRBD1 matches 9 bases. Unmatched junction bases numbered 9, after V lost 3 bases and J lost 1 base. This CDR3 has 17 residues. Germline values: CDR1 MDHEN, CDR2 SYDVKM.

This clone was observed a few times. The rearrangement uses TRBV6-5 and TRBJ1-2; no firm D call. Germline V CDR1 and CDR2: MNHEY, SVGAGI. Trimming removed 0 bases at V and 4 bases at J, with 9 bases between. This CDR3 contains 14 residues. In DNA, the CDR3 is TGTGCCAGCAGTTACTCTATTCGGGTCTATGGCTACACCTTC. This translates into CASSYSIRVYGYTF.

The chain couples TRBV13 to TRBJ2-3; D gene uncertain. V was shortened by 5 bases and J by 2 bases, with 23 bases between the two germline ends. There are 18 residues in the CDR3. The V gene's germline CDR1 is PRHDT and CDR2 FYEKMQ (reference sequence). The CDR3 spells CASSRTGSAQLNTDTQYF. The CDR3 bases are TGTGCCAGCAGCAGAACCGGGTCCGCCCAACTGAACACAGATACGCAGTATTTT. Complete variable domain (other parts from reference TRBV13 and TRBJ2-3): AAGVIQSPRHLIKEKRETATLKCYPIPRHDTVYWYQQGPGQDPQFLISFYEKMQSDKGSIPDRFSAQQFSDYHSELNMSSLELGDSALYFCASSRTGSAQLNTDTQYFGPGTRLTVL.

The chain couples TRBV18 to TRBJ2-6, with 7 bases identical to TRBD1. Unmatched junction bases numbered 3, after V lost 6 bases and J lost 4 bases. Germline V gene data show CDR1 as KGHSH and CDR2 as LQKENI. The CDR3 length is 14 residues. The CDR3 nucleotides read TGTGCCAGCTCTCAGGGGGTCGGGGCCAACGTCCTGACTTTC. It encodes CASSQGVGANVLTF.

V is TRBV30 and J is TRBJ1-6; possibly TRBD1 for D (5 bases). Germline CDR1 reads GTSNPN; CDR2 reads SVGIG (reference sequence). CDR3 length: 16 residues. V lost 0 bases and J 6 bases, leaving 15 bases between the germline ends. The CDR3 loop is CAWSVHQGVRNSPLHF. CDR3 bases: TGTGCCTGGAGTGTACACCAGGGCGTACGTAATTCACCCCTCCACTTT.

The chain recombines TRBV5-1 with TRBJ2-1, with 9 bases lining up with TRBD2. The germline CDR1 and CDR2 sequences are SGHRS and YFSETQ. V dropped 4 bases and J dropped 9; count of bases not matched to a gene: 8. This CDR3 contains 14 residues. CDR3 amino acids: CASSPLAGLSEQFF. The CDR3 bases are TGCGCCAGCAGCCCCCTAGCGGGATTGAGTGAGCAGTTCTTC.

The V and J genes are TRBV7-9 and TRBJ1-1; no reliable D call. V was shortened by 2 bases and J by 0 bases, with 10 bases between the two germline ends. This CDR3 is built from 15 residues. The germline V gene encodes CDR1 SEHNR and CDR2 FQNEAQ (reference sequence). CDR3 in DNA: TGTGCCAGCAGCTTAAGGCAGGTAATGAACACTGAAGCTTTCTTT. This sequence encodes CASSLRQVMNTEAFF.

This chain joins TRBV5-4 and TRBJ2-1, with a tentative D call TRBD2 (5 bases). The V end lost 0 bases, the J end lost 7 bases, and 14 bases lay between the germline ends. Germline V gene sequence: CDR1 SGHNT, CDR2 YYREEE (reference sequence). The CDR3 is made up of 15 amino acids. Here the CDR3 reads CASSLGSLEMNEQFF. The CDR3 bases are TGTGCCAGCAGCTTGGGGTCACTAGAAATGAATGAGCAGTTCTTC.

The rearrangement links TRBV5-8 to TRBJ2-6; D gene uncertain. The CDR3 consists of 13 residues. Germline assignment: CDR1 SGHTS and CDR2 YDEGEE. The ends were cut back, 2 bases at V and 4 bases at J, with 4 bases in the middle. The CDR3 reads CASSFAGANVLTF. The DNA of the CDR3 is TGTGCCAGCAGCTTCGCGGGGGCCAACGTCCTGACTTTC.